The next 14 T cell receptor beta chains were all read from a single sample in a study of cytomegalovirus exposure and HLA in healthy donors. PCR employed 60 Vbeta and 13 Jbeta primers. Clones were sequenced by immunoSEQ multiplex PCR, and TCRdb holds only the in-frame ones, with some missing. The sample carries 130,000 or so clones, roughly 70% recorded once. The specimen sequenced was PBMCs. The receptors shown here come from a man aged 25 to 40 in good health and CMV-seronegative.

As regards this clone: One end of the junction fails to match germline, which may point to a read error. The chain recombines TRBV6-1 with TRBJ1-4, with D possibly matching TRBD1 (6 bases). The germline gives CDR1 MNHNS, CDR2 SASEGT. The CDR3 extends over 16 amino acids. This CDR3 is CASSEAEGQFNGKLFF. The CDR3 coding sequence is TGTGCCAGCAGTGAAGCGGAAGGACAGTTTAATGGAAAACTGTTTTTT.

The chain couples TRBV29-1 to TRBJ1-1; 8 positions match TRBD1. Unmatched junction bases numbered 11, after V lost 5 bases and J lost 6 bases. The CDR3 covers 14 residues. Germline V gene data show CDR1 as SQVTM and CDR2 as ANQGSEA. CDR3 protein: CSVLPGTGRAEAFF. In DNA form, the CDR3 reads TGCAGCGTTCTTCCCGGGACAGGCCGGGCTGAAGCTTTCTTT.

The rearrangement uses TRBV6-5 and TRBJ2-1; TRBD2 is a possible D gene (6 bases). Germline CDR1 and CDR2: MNHEY and SVGAGI. Trimming stripped 7 bases from V and 6 bases from J, with 13 bases between. The CDR3 has 13 residues. CDR3 sequence (DNA): TGTGCCAGCACCCCCATGGGGGGCAATGAGCAGTTCTTC. Translating gives CASTPMGGNEQFF.

This chain joins TRBV5-8 and TRBJ2-2; tentative D call: TRBD1 (5 bases). Trimming shortened V by 3 bases and J by 4 bases, and 13 bases separated the two germline ends. This CDR3 is built from 15 residues. The V gene's germline CDR1 is SGHTS and CDR2 YDEGEE. The CDR3 DNA reads as TGTGCCAGCAGCTCACTAAACGACAGCACCGGGGAGCTGTTTTTT. Translating it yields CASSSLNDSTGELFF.

The chain joins TRBV6-5 to TRBJ2-7; D not resolved. Trimming shortened V by 2 bases and J by 7 bases, and 6 bases separated the two germline ends. The CDR3 has 11 amino acids. Germline V gene lookup returns CDR1 MNHEY and CDR2 SVGAGI. DNA for the CDR3: TGTGCCAGCAGTTACGCGGAGGAGCAGTACTTC. Its protein product is CASSYAEEQYF.

This chain links TRBV18 with TRBJ2-2; D not resolved. CDR1 is KGHSH and CDR2 is LQKENI in the germline V gene. The V end lost 3 bases, the J end lost 0 bases, and 11 bases lay between the germline ends. This CDR3 region has 16 residues. CDR3 residues: CASSPPPTTNTGELFF. DNA of the CDR3: TGTGCCAGCTCACCCCCCCCGACAACGAACACCGGGGAGCTGTTTTTT.

The chain joins TRBV28 to TRBJ2-1; 7 nucleotides match TRBD2. The CDR3 length is 14 residues. CDR1 and CDR2 (germline): MDHEN, SYDVKM. V lost 7 bases and J lost 7; bases outside the gene matches: 10. The CDR3 reads CASTLGGSWNEQFF. The CDR3 bases are TGTGCCAGCACTCTGGGGGGGAGTTGGAATGAGCAGTTCTTC.

The J gene is TRBJ1-1, the V gene TRBV28; D gene ambiguous. V lost 7 bases, J lost 1 base, and 7 bases lay in between. The CDR3 is 12 amino acids. Germline assignment: CDR1 MDHEN and CDR2 SYDVKM. The CDR3 region has the DNA TGTGCCAGCACCTGGCAGAACACTGAAGCTTTCTTT. Translating gives CASTWQNTEAFF.

This chain uses TRBV10-2 with TRBJ2-7; 12 nucleotides agree with TRBD2. This CDR3 spans 14 amino acids. Germline V gives CDR1 WSHSY, CDR2 SAAADI. The V segment lost 5 bases and the J segment 4 bases; nucleotides outside the gene matches: 3. The CDR3 reads CASSRTSGNYEQYF. CDR3 sequence (DNA): TGCGCCAGCAGTCGGACTAGCGGGAATTACGAGCAGTACTTC.

The chain combines TRBV2 with TRBJ2-5, with a possible D match to TRBD2 (7 bases). The V end lost 2 bases, the J end lost 5 bases, and 24 bases lay between the germline ends. Germline CDR1 reads SNHLY; CDR2 reads FYNNEI. The CDR3 consists of 18 residues. In DNA, the CDR3 is TGTGCCAGCAGTGAAAACCCCGGGACTACAGGGTTTGGGGAGACCCAGTACTTC. Translating it yields CASSENPGTTGFGETQYF.

About this clone itself: Other DNA sequences within the sample encode an identical CDR3. The rearrangement joins TRBV27 to TRBJ1-1; maybe TRBD1 (6 bases). CDR1 is MNHEY, CDR2 SMNVEV, per germline (reference sequence). Trimming took 6 bases from V and 5 from J, leaving 10 bases between them. CDR3 size: 12 residues. The CDR3 bases are TGTGCCAGCAGCCCCACAGGGACTGAAGCTTTCTTT. The encoded protein is CASSPTGTEAFF.

The rearrangement uses TRBV6-5 and TRBJ2-1, with 8 bases aligning to TRBD1. Germline loops: CDR1 MNHEY, CDR2 SVGAGI. The CDR3 runs to 16 residues. V gave up 0 bases and J gave up 2 bases; unmatched junction bases: 3. This chain's CDR3 is CASSYSNRGTYNEQFF. The CDR3 DNA reads as TGTGCCAGCAGTTACTCGAACAGGGGGACCTACAATGAGCAGTTCTTC.

This rearrangement joins TRBV7-8 to TRBJ2-1; 10 nucleotides match TRBD2. The J segment lost 5 bases and the V segment lost 2 bases, leaving 3 bases of the junction unmatched. From germline, CDR1 is SGHVS and CDR2 FQNEAQ. The CDR3 contains 15 residues. The CDR3 is CASSLTLAGNNEQFF. The CDR3 DNA reads as TGTGCCAGCAGCTTAACACTAGCGGGGAACAATGAGCAGTTCTTC. The full variable domain, its missing parts supplied by reference TRBV7-8 and TRBJ2-1, is GAGVSQSPRYKVAKRGQDVALRCDPISGHVSLFWYQQALGQGPEFLTYFQNEAQLDKSGLPSDRFFAERPEGSVSTLKIQRTQQEDSAVYLCASSLTLAGNNEQFFGPGTRLTVL.

The V and J genes are TRBV7-9 and TRBJ1-1; D is undetermined. The CDR3 is 14 amino acids. V lost 5 bases, J lost 2 bases, and 12 bases lay in between. Germline V CDR1 and CDR2: SEHNR, FQNEAQ (reference sequence). CDR3 sequence reads: CASSPTLGNTEAFF. The CDR3 bases are TGTGCCAGCAGCCCTACACTGGGCAACACTGAAGCTTTCTTT.